This is a list of T cell receptor beta chains from one sample in a study of cytomegalovirus exposure and HLA in healthy donors. Clones were read by immunoSEQ multiplex PCR, and TCRdb kept only the in-frame ones, dropping some. This table holds roughly 230,000 clones, around nine tenths found once. The sample taken for sequencing was PBMCs. These receptors all come from a girl aged 2 to 10 in good health and CMV-seronegative. Each CDR3 is given with its conserved first and last residue. The order of the fields is clone size, V gene, J gene, D gene, CDR3 protein, CDR3 DNA. D genes are given only for firm matches. Some rows mark clone size as missing; the rest say once, few, many or name a class of expanded clone.

abundance: .; v_gene: TRBV9; j_gene: TRBJ2-3; d_gene: TRBD1; CDR3aa: CASSVMTGQGASTDTQYF; CDR3nt: TGTGCCAGCAGCGTAATGACGGGACAGGGGGCTAGCACAGATACGCAGTATTTT
abundance: .; v_gene: TRBV5-1; j_gene: TRBJ1-3; d_gene: TRBD1; CDR3aa: CASSFGQVPGNTIYF; CDR3nt: TGCGCCAGCAGCTTCGGACAGGTCCCTGGAAACACCATATATTTT
abundance: .; v_gene: TRBV7-8; j_gene: TRBJ2-7; d_gene: TRBD1; CDR3aa: CASSFPSGTGLYEQYF; CDR3nt: TGTGCCAGCAGCTTTCCTTCTGGGACAGGCCTCTACGAGCAGTACTTC
abundance: .; v_gene: TRBV5-5; j_gene: TRBJ1-6; d_gene: TRBD1; CDR3aa: CASSPGQALDNSPLHF; CDR3nt: TGTGCCAGCAGCCCTGGACAGGCCCTGGATAATTCACCCCTCCACTTT
abundance: few; v_gene: TRBV13; j_gene: TRBJ2-7; d_gene: TRBD1; CDR3aa: CASSARDRIYEQYF; CDR3nt: TGTGCCAGCAGCGCCAGGGACAGGATCTACGAGCAGTACTTC
abundance: .; v_gene: TRBV13; j_gene: TRBJ2-1; d_gene: .; CDR3aa: CASSIGRFGYNEQFF; CDR3nt: TGTGCCAGCAGCATCGGCAGGTTCGGCTACAATGAGCAGTTCTTC
abundance: .; v_gene: TRBV6-5; j_gene: TRBJ1-4; d_gene: .; CDR3aa: CASSYSSLGTNEKLFF; CDR3nt: TGTGCCAGCAGTTACTCTTCCCTCGGGACTAATGAAAAACTGTTTTTT
abundance: .; v_gene: TRBV9; j_gene: TRBJ2-7; d_gene: TRBD2; CDR3aa: CASSAGTSVSYEQYF; CDR3nt: TGTGCCAGCAGCGCGGGGACTAGCGTCTCCTACGAGCAGTACTTC
abundance: .; v_gene: TRBV10-3; j_gene: TRBJ2-3; d_gene: .; CDR3aa: CAISESIGGSADTQYF; CDR3nt: TGTGCCATCAGTGAGTCGATTGGGGGGTCTGCGGATACGCAGTATTTT
abundance: .; v_gene: TRBV10-2; j_gene: TRBJ1-1; d_gene: .; CDR3aa: CASSEKRLYMGKLTEAFF; CDR3nt: TGCGCCAGCAGTGAGAAGCGGTTATACATGGGGAAGTTGACTGAAGCTTTCTTT
abundance: .; v_gene: TRBV6-6; j_gene: TRBJ2-1; d_gene: .; CDR3aa: CASSYQSTYNEQFF; CDR3nt: TGTGCCAGCAGTTACCAATCCACCTACAATGAGCAGTTCTTC
abundance: .; v_gene: TRBV29-1; j_gene: TRBJ1-5; d_gene: .; CDR3aa: CSVSRGSNQPQHF; CDR3nt: TGCAGCGTGTCGAGAGGAAGCAATCAGCCCCAGCATTTT
abundance: .; v_gene: TRBV27; j_gene: TRBJ1-3; d_gene: .; CDR3aa: CASSPQGSSGNTIYF; CDR3nt: TGTGCCAGCAGCCCACAAGGGAGCTCTGGAAACACCATATATTTT
abundance: few; v_gene: TRBV5-5; j_gene: TRBJ2-1; d_gene: .; CDR3aa: CASSLTGVSSYNEQFF; CDR3nt: TGTGCCAGCAGCTTGACGGGGGTTAGCTCCTACAATGAGCAGTTCTTC
abundance: .; v_gene: TRBV29-1; j_gene: TRBJ2-1; d_gene: TRBD1; CDR3aa: CSVPPGTGEGNEQFF; CDR3nt: TGCAGCGTTCCACCCGGGACAGGGGAAGGCAATGAGCAGTTCTTC
abundance: .; v_gene: TRBV19; j_gene: TRBJ2-5; d_gene: TRBD2; CDR3aa: CASSRLAGLETQYF; CDR3nt: TGTGCCAGTAGCAGACTAGCGGGGTTGGAGACCCAGTACTTC
abundance: .; v_gene: TRBV9; j_gene: TRBJ1-2; d_gene: .; CDR3aa: CASSVGPSGDGYTF; CDR3nt: TGTGCCAGCAGCGTAGGGCCCTCCGGGGATGGCTACACCTTC